These 13 T cell receptor beta chains were sequenced from one sample in a study of cytomegalovirus exposure and HLA in healthy donors. PCR amplification relied on 60 Vbeta primers (plus 13 Jbeta primers). The table came from immunoSEQ multiplex PCR; TCRdb's copy has only in-frame clones and leaves some out. The sample has approximately 110,000 clones. The material sequenced was PBMCs. The receptors derive from a man aged 40-49 years in good health and CMV-seronegative.

The gene calls are TRBV6-5 and TRBJ1-4, with 7 bases that match TRBD1. The germline CDR1 and CDR2 sequences are MNHEY and SVGAGI. The trim removed 7 bases at V and 7 bases at J, leaving 6 bases unmatched. The CDR3 extends over 13 amino acids. The CDR3 reads CASMNRGGEKLFF. CDR3 coding DNA: TGTGCCAGCATGAACAGGGGAGGTGAAAAACTGTTTTTT.

The chain recombines TRBV4-2 with TRBJ1-2, with TRBD1 identical over 9 bases. Germline V CDR1 and CDR2: LGHNA, YNFKEQ. V trimming: 1 base; J trimming: 4 bases; junction bases outside the gene matches: 1. The CDR3 consists of 14 residues. CDR3 sequence reads: CASSQGTGVYGYTF. The CDR3 coding sequence is TGTGCCAGCAGCCAAGGGACAGGGGTCTATGGCTACACCTTC.

The chain uses TRBV15 and TRBJ2-3, with 9 bases fitting TRBD2. Unmatched junction bases numbered 18, after V lost 4 bases and J lost 4 bases. Per germline, CDR1 LNHNV and CDR2 YYDKDF (reference sequence). CDR3 length: 19 residues. The CDR3 region is CATSIRREGLAAIADTQYF. CDR3 DNA sequence: TGTGCCACCAGCATTCGGCGGGAGGGTCTCGCGGCGATCGCAGATACGCAGTATTTT.

V gene TRBV9 combines with J gene TRBJ1-4; possible D gene TRBD1, 5 bases. Looked up from germline, CDR1 is SGDLS and CDR2 is YYNGEE. V dropped 4 bases and J dropped 12 bases, with 19 bases sitting between them. This CDR3 is built from 14 residues. CDR3 nucleotide sequence: TGTGCCAGCAGCCGCGGGAGGGGAGGAGGGGAACTGTTTTTT. Its protein is CASSRGRGGGELFF.

The chain employs TRBV25-1 and TRBJ1-1; maybe TRBD1 (6 bases). With 4 bases removed from V and 7 bases from J, the gap between germline ends came to 19 bases. Per germline, CDR1 MGHDK and CDR2 SYGVNS. There are 15 residues in the CDR3. Written as DNA, the CDR3 is TGTGCCAGCAGTGTTGTTACAGGGTTGAGAATTGAAGCTTTCTTT. This encodes CASSVVTGLRIEAFF.

This chain connects TRBV28 to TRBJ1-1, with D hard to call. Trimming stripped 8 bases from V and 3 bases from J, with 10 bases between. The germline gives CDR1 MDHEN, CDR2 SYDVKM. This CDR3 contains 12 residues. This chain's CDR3 is CASRGLDTEAFF. For the CDR3, the DNA is TGTGCCAGCCGAGGGCTCGACACTGAAGCTTTCTTT.

This chain uses TRBV28 with TRBJ2-2, with D tentatively TRBD1 (6 bases). This CDR3 has 19 amino acids. Germline V gives CDR1 MDHEN, CDR2 SYDVKM. Between the trimmed V and J ends, which lost 4 bases and 6 bases, there was a span of 27 bases. In nucleotides, the CDR3 is TGTGCCAGCAGTTCACCATTAGGGCTAGGCAGGGGCGCATCCGGGGAGCTGTTTTTT. Its protein is CASSSPLGLGRGASGELFF.

The chain links TRBV7-9 to TRBJ1-6; D perhaps matches TRBD1 (6 bases). V was cut by 5 bases and J by 2 bases, with 10 bases left in between. Germline assignment: CDR1 SEHNR and CDR2 FQNEAQ (reference sequence). The CDR3 loop spans 15 amino acids. Here the CDR3 DNA reads TGTGCCAGCAGCCATCGGACAGCCTATAATTCACCCCTCCACTTT. This translates into CASSHRTAYNSPLHF. The whole variable domain, remainder taken from reference TRBV7-9 and TRBJ1-6, is DTGVSQNPRHKITKRGQNVTFRCDPISEHNRLYWYRQTLGQGPEFLTYFQNEAQLEKSRLLSDRFSAERPKGSFSTLEIQRTEQGDSAMYLCASSHRTAYNSPLHFGNGTRLTVT.

The V gene is TRBV27, the J gene TRBJ2-7, with 11 bases aligning to TRBD2. The germline V gene encodes CDR1 MNHEY and CDR2 SMNVEV (reference sequence). V shed 4 bases, J shed 5 bases, and the junction held 10 bases outside the gene matches. The CDR3 loop spans 16 amino acids. The CDR3 nucleotides read TGTGCCAGCAGTTCGGGCAGACTAGCGGGAAGGAACGAGCAGTACTTC. Translation gives CASSSGRLAGRNEQYF.

This sequence joins TRBV11-3 and TRBJ1-5; D uncertain. V lost 4 bases and J lost 0, with 10 bases in between. The CDR3 has 15 amino acids. The V gene's germline CDR1 is SGHNT and CDR2 YENEEA. CDR3 coding DNA: TGTGCCAGCAGCTCCTGGCAGTATAGCAATCAGCCCCAGCATTTT. Its protein product is CASSSWQYSNQPQHF.

The rearrangement links TRBV11-3 to TRBJ2-1; D gene unclear. The V end lost 4 bases, the J end lost 0 bases, and 10 bases lay between the germline ends. This CDR3 has 15 residues. The germline V gene has CDR1 SGHNT and CDR2 YENEEA. The CDR3 coding sequence is TGTGCCAGCAGCTCCCCCAGGATCTCCTACAATGAGCAGTTCTTC. This codes for CASSSPRISYNEQFF.

The chain recombines TRBV9 with TRBJ2-6, with 10 bases lining up with TRBD1. CDR3 length: 18 residues. Germline values: CDR1 SGDLS, CDR2 YYNGEE. V lost 7 bases and J lost 2; bases outside the gene matches: 12. CDR3 region: CASGAPRDRGTGANVLTF. In nucleotides, the CDR3 is TGTGCCAGCGGAGCCCCGCGGGACAGGGGTACTGGGGCCAACGTCCTGACTTTC.

The chain links TRBV5-4 to TRBJ2-2; 10 bases map to TRBD2. Unmatched junction bases numbered 7, after V lost 0 bases and J lost 8 bases. The V gene's germline CDR1 is SGHNT and CDR2 YYREEE (reference sequence). There are 16 residues in the CDR3. CDR3 bases: TGTGCCAGCAGCTTGGGATCTAGCGGGAGCGCGGGGGAGCTGTTTTTT. It is translated as CASSLGSSGSAGELFF.